A selection of T cell receptor beta chains follows, all from one sample in a study of OX40 agonist ivuxolimab in advanced cancers. Profiling relied on immunoSEQ multiplex PCR, and the TCRdb table lists in-frame clones only, not all of them. Counted here are approximately 100,000 clones, around 90% occurring once; the ten biggest clones make up 0.5% to 0.55%. Sequenced material: CD4+ or CD8+ T cells sorted from blood, taken in a trial of the OX40 agonist ivuxolimab. All receptors come from an adult with an advanced solid tumor such as melanoma, head and neck, liver or kidney cancer. Each CDR3 is given with its conserved first and last residue. A D gene is named only where the DNA matches it firmly. Size values are once, few and many counts, or a class for expanded clones, and some rows have none.

j_gene: TRBJ2-2
d_gene: -
abundance: -
v_gene: TRBV9
CDR3aa: CASSVEWDTGELFF
CDR3nt: TGTGCCAGCAGCGTAGAGTGGGATACCGGGGAGCTGTTTTTT

j_gene: TRBJ1-6
d_gene: -
abundance: -
v_gene: TRBV19
CDR3aa: CASSYQRLIYNSPLHF
CDR3nt: TGTGCCAGTTCTTACCAGAGACTTATCTATAATTCACCCCTCCACTTT

j_gene: TRBJ2-6
d_gene: TRBD1
abundance: -
v_gene: TRBV7-2
CDR3aa: CASSTRQGGNSGANVLTF
CDR3nt: TGTGCCAGCAGCACAAGACAGGGGGGAAACTCTGGGGCCAACGTCCTGACTTTC

j_gene: TRBJ2-2
d_gene: -
abundance: -
v_gene: TRBV7-2
CDR3aa: CASSASLAPNTGELFF
CDR3nt: TGTGCCAGCAGCGCCTCCCTAGCGCCGAACACCGGGGAGCTGTTTTTT

j_gene: TRBJ1-1
d_gene: -
abundance: -
v_gene: TRBV15
CDR3aa: CATSRDLWGSEAFF
CDR3nt: TGTGCCACCAGCAGAGATCTGTGGGGGTCTGAAGCTTTCTTT

j_gene: TRBJ2-7
d_gene: -
abundance: -
v_gene: TRBV7-8
CDR3aa: CASSLVRGVPYEQYF
CDR3nt: TGTGCCAGCAGCTTAGTCCGCGGGGTTCCCTACGAGCAGTACTTC

j_gene: TRBJ1-1
d_gene: -
abundance: -
v_gene: TRBV7-2
CDR3aa: CASSPQGKGRGNTEAFF
CDR3nt: TGTGCCAGCAGTCCCCAGGGGAAGGGAAGGGGGAACACTGAAGCTTTCTTT

j_gene: TRBJ2-5
d_gene: -
abundance: -
v_gene: TRBV6-5
CDR3aa: CASSPQGGGQETQYF
CDR3nt: TGTGCCAGCAGTCCACAAGGGGGGGGGCAAGAGACCCAGTACTTC

j_gene: TRBJ1-2
d_gene: TRBD1
abundance: -
v_gene: TRBV6-5
CDR3aa: CASSSGTGTGYTF
CDR3nt: TGTGCCAGCAGCTCCGGGACAGGGACAGGCTACACCTTC

j_gene: TRBJ2-3
d_gene: -
abundance: once
v_gene: TRBV5-1
CDR3aa: CASSLGGLTDTQYF
CDR3nt: TGCGCCAGCAGCTTGGGGGGTCTGACAGATACGCAGTATTTT

j_gene: TRBJ2-5
d_gene: -
abundance: -
v_gene: TRBV4-2
CDR3aa: CASSQDGIGFSEETQYF
CDR3nt: TGTGCCAGCAGCCAAGATGGTATCGGATTCTCAGAAGAGACCCAGTACTTC

j_gene: TRBJ2-2
d_gene: -
abundance: -
v_gene: TRBV9
CDR3aa: CASSAPSPGELFF
CDR3nt: TGTGCCAGCAGCGCCCCCTCCCCCGGGGAGCTGTTTTTT

j_gene: TRBJ2-1
d_gene: TRBD2
abundance: -
v_gene: TRBV5-1
CDR3aa: CASRLAGSGGNEQFF
CDR3nt: TGCGCCAGCAGACTAGCGGGTTCCGGGGGTAATGAGCAGTTCTTC

j_gene: TRBJ1-5
d_gene: -
abundance: once
v_gene: TRBV16
CDR3aa: CASSPTKRGGNQPQHF
CDR3nt: TGTGCCAGCAGCCCAACAAAAAGGGGTGGCAATCAGCCCCAGCATTTT

j_gene: TRBJ1-1
d_gene: TRBD1
abundance: -
v_gene: TRBV15
CDR3aa: CATRGQGVEAFF
CDR3nt: TGTGCCACCAGGGGACAGGGGGTTGAAGCTTTCTTT

j_gene: TRBJ1-2
d_gene: -
abundance: -
v_gene: TRBV2
CDR3aa: CASSEAGGSAGYTF
CDR3nt: TGTGCCAGCAGTGAAGCCGGGGGCTCTGCTGGCTACACCTTC

j_gene: TRBJ1-1
d_gene: TRBD1
abundance: -
v_gene: TRBV6-5
CDR3aa: CASSAGGTNTEAFF
CDR3nt: TGTGCCAGCAGTGCAGGGGGAACCAACACTGAAGCTTTCTTT

j_gene: TRBJ2-1
d_gene: -
abundance: -
v_gene: TRBV11-1
CDR3aa: CASSFPFGGGLGYNEQFF
CDR3nt: TGTGCCAGCAGCTTCCCTTTTGGGGGGGGCCTCGGGTACAATGAGCAGTTCTTC

j_gene: TRBJ2-7
d_gene: TRBD1
abundance: -
v_gene: TRBV7-9
CDR3aa: CASSSNIRDSNYEQYF
CDR3nt: TGTGCCAGCAGCAGTAACATCCGGGACAGTAACTACGAGCAGTACTTC

j_gene: TRBJ2-5
d_gene: -
abundance: -
v_gene: TRBV19
CDR3aa: CASSYSGTQETQYF
CDR3nt: TGTGCCAGTAGTTACTCCGGGACACAAGAGACCCAGTACTTC

j_gene: TRBJ2-3
d_gene: -
abundance: -
v_gene: TRBV29-1
CDR3aa: CGLRYADMQYF
CDR3nt: TGCGGACTAAGATATGCGGATATGCAGTATTTT